This TCR beta chain was captured by sequencing in a study of blood T cell repertoires in COVID-19. Clones were read by immunoSEQ multiplex PCR, and TCRdb kept only the in-frame ones, dropping some. Here the sample spans about 49,000 clones, 84% being singletons. Germline V gene lookup returns CDR1 LGHDT and CDR2 YNNKEL (reference sequence). The CDR3 runs to 15 residues. The ends lost 4 bases at V and 5 bases at J; junction bases unmatched: 9. In this sample, this clone turned up a few times. The same CDR3 also results from other DNA sequences found in this sample. The sample was peripheral blood. The source of this sequence is a man aged 50 to 60 with acute or convalescent COVID-19. The rearrangement uses TRBV3-1 (or the pseudogene TRBV3-2) and TRBJ2-5; 8 nucleotides line up with TRBD1. This CDR3 reads CASSPPGRGLETQYF. The CDR3 nucleotides are TGTGCCAGCAGCCCACCCGGCAGGGGGCTTGAGACCCAGTACTTC.